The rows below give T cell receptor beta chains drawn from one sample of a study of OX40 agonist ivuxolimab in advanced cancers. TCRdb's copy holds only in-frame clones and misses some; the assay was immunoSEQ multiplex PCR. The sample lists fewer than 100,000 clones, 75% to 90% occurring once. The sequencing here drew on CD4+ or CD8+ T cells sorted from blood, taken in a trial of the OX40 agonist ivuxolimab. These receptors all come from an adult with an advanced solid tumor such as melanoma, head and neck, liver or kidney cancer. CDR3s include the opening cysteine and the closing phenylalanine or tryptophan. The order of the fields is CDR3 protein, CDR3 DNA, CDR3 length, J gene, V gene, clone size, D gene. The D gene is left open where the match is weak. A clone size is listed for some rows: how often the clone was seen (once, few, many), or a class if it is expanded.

CASSLYSSNTGELFF TGCGCCAGCAGCTTGTACAGTTCGAACACCGGGGAGCTGTTTTTT 15 TRBJ2-2 TRBV5-1 once -
CSAPRGNIQYF TGCAGTGCCCCTCGGGGAAACATTCAGTACTTC 11 TRBJ2-4 TRBV20-1 - -
CASSSTGDHEQYF TGTGCCAGCTCATCAACAGGGGACCACGAGCAGTACTTC 13 TRBJ2-7 TRBV18 - TRBD1
CATSRVRVQETQYF TGTGCCACCAGCAGAGTGAGGGTTCAAGAGACCCAGTACTTC 14 TRBJ2-5 TRBV15 - -
CASSEARREQFF TGTGCCAGCAGTGAAGCGAGGCGGGAGCAGTTCTTC 12 TRBJ2-1 TRBV6-1 - -
CASSIDGGSGNTIYF TGTGCCAGTAGTATCGACGGGGGATCTGGAAACACCATATATTTT 15 TRBJ1-3 TRBV19 - -
CASSGWTGNSEAFF TGTGCCAGCAGCGGATGGACAGGGAACTCCGAAGCTTTCTTT 14 TRBJ1-1 TRBV11-1 - TRBD1
CASSWRRGNEQFF TGTGCCAGCAGCTGGCGTAGGGGCAATGAGCAGTTCTTC 13 TRBJ2-1 TRBV7-3 - -
CASSLEGSSSYEQYF TGTGCCAGCAGCTTGGAGGGCAGCAGCTCCTACGAGCAGTACTTC 15 TRBJ2-7 TRBV4-2 - -
CASSPGQGNQPQHF TGTGCCAGCTCACCGGGACAGGGCAATCAGCCCCAGCATTTT 14 TRBJ1-5 TRBV18 few TRBD1
CASSLRTGRFGEQFF TGTGCCAGCAGTCTAAGGACAGGGCGATTTGGGGAGCAGTTCTTC 15 TRBJ2-1 TRBV6-5 - TRBD1
CASSTLGQGRGQPQHF TGTGCCAGCAGTACTCTCGGGCAGGGGAGGGGTCAGCCCCAGCATTTT 16 TRBJ1-5 TRBV28 - -
CASSEVARAQETQYF TGTGCCAGCAGTGAAGTCGCCCGGGCTCAAGAGACCCAGTACTTC 15 TRBJ2-5 TRBV2 - -
CATAGLAYEQYF TGTGCCACCGCGGGACTAGCGTACGAGCAGTACTTC 12 TRBJ2-7 TRBV2 - TRBD2
CASGIRGWETQYF TGTGCCAGCGGAATCAGGGGATGGGAGACCCAGTACTTC 13 TRBJ2-5 TRBV11-2 - -
CASSLERVQETQYF TGTGCCAGCAGTTTAGAGAGGGTCCAAGAGACCCAGTACTTC 14 TRBJ2-5 TRBV28 - -
CASSQETNRQTNQPQHF TGTGCCAGCAGCCAAGAAACTAATCGACAGACCAATCAGCCCCAGCATTTT 17 TRBJ1-5 TRBV4-2 - -
CASSDRDSTDTQYF TGTGCCAGCAGTGACCGGGACAGCACAGATACGCAGTATTTT 14 TRBJ2-3 TRBV6-5 - -
CASSPLGRGYTF TGTGCCAGCTCACCACTGGGACGTGGCTACACCTTC 12 TRBJ1-2 TRBV18 - -
CASSVTWGPNEQFF TGTGCCAGCAGCGTAACTTGGGGACCTAATGAGCAGTTCTTC 14 TRBJ2-1 TRBV9 - -
CASRNGREGQPQHF TGTGCCAGCAGGAACGGGAGGGAAGGGCAGCCCCAGCATTTT 14 TRBJ1-5 TRBV6-5 once -
CASRSTSAQETQYF TGTGCCAGCAGATCTACTAGCGCACAAGAGACCCAGTACTTC 14 TRBJ2-5 TRBV7-9 - TRBD2
CASSPQEGNTEAFF TGTGCCAGCTCACCACAGGAAGGGAACACTGAAGCTTTCTTT 14 TRBJ1-1 TRBV18 - -
CASSGDSRNEQFF TGTGCCAGCAGCGGGGACTCCCGCAATGAGCAGTTCTTC 13 TRBJ2-1 TRBV25-1 - -
CASSPRPASGSYNEQFF TGTGCCAGCTCACCACGGCCGGCTAGCGGCTCCTACAATGAGCAGTTCTTC 17 TRBJ2-1 TRBV18 once TRBD2
CASSPDTSDRAAFF TGTGCCAGCTCACCAGATACCTCCGACAGGGCAGCTTTCTTT 14 TRBJ1-1 TRBV18 - TRBD1
CASSRNEYYGYTF TGTGCCAGCAGCCGAAACGAATACTATGGCTACACCTTC 13 TRBJ1-2 TRBV13 - -
CASSVGTGEETQYF TGTGCCAGCAGCGTAGGGACAGGGGAAGAGACCCAGTACTTC 14 TRBJ2-5 TRBV9 - TRBD1
CAISEWRDGYTF TGTGCCATCAGTGAGTGGCGGGATGGCTACACCTTC 12 TRBJ1-2 TRBV10-3 - -
CASSHADPTSTEAFF TGCGCCAGCAGCCATGCGGACCCTACGTCGACTGAAGCTTTCTTT 15 TRBJ1-1 TRBV4-1 - -
CASFGTGGSGPQHF TGTGCCAGCTTCGGGACAGGGGGGTCGGGGCCCCAGCATTTT 14 TRBJ1-5 TRBV28 - TRBD1
CAVKGITGGEYAEAFF TGTGCCGTCAAGGGGATTACAGGGGGCGAGTATGCTGAAGCTTTCTTT 16 TRBJ1-1 TRBV19 - TRBD1
CASSLTVLRGGTGELFF TGCGCCAGCAGCCTAACGGTCTTAAGGGGAGGTACCGGGGAGCTGTTTTTT 17 TRBJ2-2 TRBV4-1 - -
CAIRPGKYGYTF TGTGCCATCAGACCGGGAAAATATGGCTACACCTTC 12 TRBJ1-2 TRBV10-3 - -
CASSVNRGGEKLFF TGTGCCAGCAGTGTAAACAGGGGAGGCGAAAAACTGTTTTTT 14 TRBJ1-4 TRBV2 - TRBD1
CASSQAGGNEQFF TGTGCCAGCAGCCAAGCAGGGGGCAATGAGCAGTTCTTC 13 TRBJ2-1 TRBV14 - TRBD1
CASISDTEAFF TGCGCCAGCATATCAGACACTGAAGCTTTCTTT 11 TRBJ1-1 TRBV5-1 - -
CASSFGGLYNEQFF TGTGCCAGCAGCTTCGGGGGCTTATACAATGAGCAGTTCTTC 14 TRBJ2-1 TRBV5-6 - -
CASSLLWGSDTQYF TGTGCCAGCAGCCTCCTGTGGGGGTCAGATACGCAGTATTTT 14 TRBJ2-3 TRBV11-2 - -
CASSLSVQGSRSNQPQHF TGTGCCAGCAGTTTATCGGTCCAGGGTAGTCGTTCCAATCAGCCCCAGCATTTT 18 TRBJ1-5 TRBV27 - -
CASSSQLWAAFF TGTGCCAGCAGTTCTCAGCTCTGGGCGGCTTTCTTT 12 TRBJ1-1 TRBV2 - -
CASTSSQERLSYEQYF TGTGCCAGCACTTCTTCACAGGAGCGACTTTCCTACGAGCAGTACTTC 16 TRBJ2-7 TRBV5-4 - -
CASSNYGAGDYGYTF TGTGCCAGTAGTAATTATGGGGCAGGAGATTATGGCTACACCTTC 15 TRBJ1-2 TRBV19 once -
CASSFRRLKNNEQFF TGTGCCAGCAGTTTTCGTAGGCTAAAAAACAATGAGCAGTTCTTC 15 TRBJ2-1 TRBV27 - -
CASSPGGILPGELFF TGTGCCAGCAGCCCCGGGGGGATCTTGCCCGGGGAGCTGTTTTTT 15 TRBJ2-2 TRBV5-4 - TRBD2
CASSLGTSGRRRHNEQFF TGTGCCAGCAGCTTGGGGACTAGCGGGCGTCGACGACACAATGAGCAGTTCTTC 18 TRBJ2-1 TRBV7-9 - TRBD2
CASRRTGGEKLFF TGTGCCAGCAGACGGACCGGGGGTGAAAAACTGTTTTTT 13 TRBJ1-4 TRBV2 - -
CSAAPRDEQFF TGCAGTGCTGCCCCTCGGGATGAGCAGTTCTTC 11 TRBJ2-1 TRBV20-1 - -